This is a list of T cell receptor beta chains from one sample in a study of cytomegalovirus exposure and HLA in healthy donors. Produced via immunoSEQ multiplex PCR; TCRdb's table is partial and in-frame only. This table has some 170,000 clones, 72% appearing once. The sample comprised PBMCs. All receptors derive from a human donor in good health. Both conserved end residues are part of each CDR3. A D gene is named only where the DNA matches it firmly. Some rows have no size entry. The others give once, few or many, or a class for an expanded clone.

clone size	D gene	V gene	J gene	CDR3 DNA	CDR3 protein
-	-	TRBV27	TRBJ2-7	TGTGCCAGCAGTCTGACAGGAAACTACGAGCAGTACTTC	CASSLTGNYEQYF
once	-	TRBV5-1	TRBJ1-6	TGCGCCAGCAGCTTGTCAGGGCTCGCTAATTCACCCCTCCACTTT	CASSLSGLANSPLHF
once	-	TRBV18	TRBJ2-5	TGTGCCAGCTCACCACCGTCCGTAGAGACCCAGTACTTC	CASSPPSVETQYF
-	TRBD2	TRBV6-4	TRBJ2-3	TGTGCCAGCAGTAGTCTCGGGGGGACAGATACGCAGTATTTT	CASSSLGGTDTQYF
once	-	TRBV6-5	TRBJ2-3	TGTGCCAGCAGTTACTCTTACGGGATCCCAGATACGCAGTATTTT	CASSYSYGIPDTQYF
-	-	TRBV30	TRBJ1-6	TGTGCCTGGAGAGTGGGGCCCTTAGATTCACCCCTCCACTTT	CAWRVGPLDSPLHF
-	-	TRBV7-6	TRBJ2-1	TGTGCCAGCAGCTCCAGTCCCTACAATGAGCAGTTCTTC	CASSSSPYNEQFF
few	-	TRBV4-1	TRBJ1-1	TGCGCCAGCAGCCGACAGGACACTGAAGCTTTCTTT	CASSRQDTEAFF
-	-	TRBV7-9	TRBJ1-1	TGTGCCAGCAGCTTGAACTGGAACACTGAAGCTTTCTTT	CASSLNWNTEAFF
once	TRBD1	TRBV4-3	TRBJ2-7	TGCGCCAGCAGCCGGACGATAGGACAGGGATCCTACGAGCAGTACTTC	CASSRTIGQGSYEQYF
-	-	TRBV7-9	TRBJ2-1	TGTGCCAGCAGCTCCCTAAACAATGAGCAGTTCTTC	CASSSLNNEQFF
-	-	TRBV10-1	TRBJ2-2	TGCGCCAGCAGACATCCCGGGGAGCTGTTTTTT	CASRHPGELFF
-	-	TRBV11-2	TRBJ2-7	TGTGCCAGCAGCCTTGGACCAGGGCTTTCCTACGAGCAGTACTTC	CASSLGPGLSYEQYF
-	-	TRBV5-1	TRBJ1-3	TGCGCCAGCAGCTTGGCCGGGAGGGGAAACACCATATATTTT	CASSLAGRGNTIYF
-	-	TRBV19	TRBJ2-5	TGTGCCAGTAGTATAGCGGGTTACCAAGAGACCCAGTACTTC	CASSIAGYQETQYF
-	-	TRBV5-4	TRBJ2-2	TGTGCCAGCAGCCCTAGGCAGTTCACCGGGGAGCTGTTTTTT	CASSPRQFTGELFF
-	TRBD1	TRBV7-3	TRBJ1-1	TGTGCCAGCAGCCCGCAACCGGGACAGGGGTCCGCTGAAGCTTTCTTT	CASSPQPGQGSAEAFF
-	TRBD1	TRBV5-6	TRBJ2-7	TGTGCCAGCAGCTTTCTAGGGACAGGACTCTACGAGCAGTACTTC	CASSFLGTGLYEQYF
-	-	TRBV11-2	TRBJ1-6	TGTGCCAGCAGCTTAAATCCGGTGTCAGGGGCTTCACCCCTCCACTTT	CASSLNPVSGASPLHF
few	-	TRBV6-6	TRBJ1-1	TGTGCCAGCAGCGTCGGGGGGCAGAACACTGAAGCTTTCTTT	CASSVGGQNTEAFF
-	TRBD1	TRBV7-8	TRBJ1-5	TGTGCCAGCAGCACACAGGGGGCTGGGCAGCCCCAGCATTTT	CASSTQGAGQPQHF
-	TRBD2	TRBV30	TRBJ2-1	TGTGCCTGGACTAGCGGGGGCCGACTTTGGGATGAGCAGTTCTTC	CAWTSGGRLWDEQFF
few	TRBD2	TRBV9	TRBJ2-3	TGTGCCAGCAGCGTAGAGGGAGCGGGGCCCACAGATACGCAGTATTTT	CASSVEGAGPTDTQYF
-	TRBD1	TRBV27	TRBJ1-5	TGTGCCAGCAGCCCGACTGGGACAGGGGTTCAGCCCCAGCATTTT	CASSPTGTGVQPQHF
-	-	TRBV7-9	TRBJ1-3	TGTGCCAGCAGTTGGACTGGTCTAAACTCTGGAAACACCATATATTTT	CASSWTGLNSGNTIYF
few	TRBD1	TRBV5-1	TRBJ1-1	TGCGCCAGCAGCCCCTTGGGGACAGGGCAAAACACTGAAGCTTTCTTT	CASSPLGTGQNTEAFF
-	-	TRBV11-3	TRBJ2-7	TGTGCCAGCAGCTCCATGACAAATCCCTACGAGCAGTACTTC	CASSSMTNPYEQYF
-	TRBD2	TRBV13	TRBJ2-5	TGTGCCAGCGCCACGTGGGGCGGGGGACAAGAGACCCAGTACTTC	CASATWGGGQETQYF
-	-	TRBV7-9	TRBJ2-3	TGTGCCAGCAGCTTACGAGGAGGGGTTGCAGATACGCAGTATTTT	CASSLRGGVADTQYF
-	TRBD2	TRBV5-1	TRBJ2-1	TGCGCCAGCAGCCCGGGACTAGCGGTTGGCTCCTACAATGAGCAGTTCTTC	CASSPGLAVGSYNEQFF
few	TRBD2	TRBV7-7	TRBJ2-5	TGTGCTAGCAGCTTCTTAGCGGGGGGGCAGGGTAACCAAGAGACCCAGTACTTC	CASSFLAGGQGNQETQYF